This passage covers 2 T cell receptor beta chains from one sample sequenced in a study of shared clonotypes between healthy human individuals. Clones were sequenced by immunoSEQ multiplex PCR, and TCRdb holds only the in-frame ones, with some missing. The sample contains more than 2 million clones, over 85% of which appear only once. Input material: naive CD4+ T cells sorted from blood. The subset is: CD45RA+ positively selected. Receptors were obtained from a man between 18 and 35 years old in good health.

The gene calls are TRBV18 and TRBJ2-7; D call uncertain. V dropped 3 bases and J dropped 2 bases, with 11 bases sitting between them. CDR1 is KGHSH, CDR2 LQKENI, per germline. The CDR3 totals 14 residues. The CDR3 loop is CASSPSDGPYEQYF. CDR3 DNA sequence: TGTGCCAGCTCACCTTCGGACGGACCCTACGAGCAGTACTTC. Filled out from reference TRBV18 and TRBJ2-7, the complete variable domain reads NAGVMQNPRHLVRRRGQEARLRCSPMKGHSHVYWYRQLPEEGLKFMVYLQKENIIDESGMPKERFSAEFPKEGPSILRIQQVVRGDSAAYFCASSPSDGPYEQYFGPGTRLTVT.

The chain has TRBV11-2 and TRBJ2-2; 9 bases fit TRBD2. The CDR3 contains 15 residues. CDR1 is SGHAT, CDR2 FQNNGV, per germline. Unmatched junction bases numbered 2, after V lost 5 bases and J lost 1 base. The CDR3 DNA sequence: TGTGCCAGCAGCCCGACTAGCGGGAACACCGGGGAGCTGTTTTTT. This codes for CASSPTSGNTGELFF.